Below are 22 T cell receptor beta chains sequenced from a single sample in a study of T cell repertoires in cytomegalovirus infection. Their specific antigens are unknown. TCRdb independently ran MiXCR on the reads; one entry per CDR3 protein. The table shows some 700,000 distinct CDR3 sequences, with around a third occurring only once. The specimen was cultured PBMCs, collected from culture after CMV antigen stimulation. The receptors here all came from a human donor in good health (CMV status not recorded). Some clones in this sample may be carry-over from other donors' samples.

This chain joins TRBV4-3 and TRBJ1-6, with a possible D match to TRBD1 (5 bases). Per germline, CDR1 LGHNA and CDR2 YSLEER. This CDR3 spans 16 amino acids. V shed 3 bases and J shed 7 bases, with 16 bases lying between them. CDR3 residues: CASSQQSGTENSPLHF. CDR3 in DNA: TGCGCCAGCAGCCAGCAATCCGGGACCGAGAATTCACCCCTCCACTTT.

This clonotype turned up a few times. This chain connects TRBV10-3 to TRBJ2-1; 10 bases agree with TRBD1. The CDR3 has 15 residues. Germline CDR1 ENHRY, CDR2 SYGVKD. J was trimmed by 4 bases and V by 5 bases; bases with no gene match: 5. CDR3 nucleotides: TGTGCCATCAGTATGACAGGGGGCCAATACAATGAGCAGTTCTTC. This encodes CAISMTGGQYNEQFF.

There are many counts of this clonotype. This chain links TRBV7-2 with TRBJ2-3; D gene unclear. Trimming took off 7 bases at V and 5 bases at J, with 22 bases between the two ends. The germline V gene encodes CDR1 SGHTA and CDR2 FQGNSA. The CDR3 contains 16 residues. The CDR3 sequence is CASTQRPKTKGDTQYF. CDR3 DNA sequence: TGTGCCAGCACCCAGAGGCCCAAGACAAAGGGAGATACGCAGTATTTT.

The chain employs TRBV12-3 or TRBV12-4 and TRBJ2-5, with TRBD1 matching 8 bases. The CDR3 runs to 15 residues. The trim removed 0 bases at V and 5 bases at J, leaving 5 bases unmatched. The CDR3 region is CASSLAPGGKETQYF. The CDR3 bases are TGTGCCAGCAGTTTAGCGCCAGGGGGCAAGGAGACCCAGTACTTC.

This chain joins TRBV7-2 and TRBJ2-5, with a possible D match to TRBD2 (5 bases). Trimming took 1 base from V and 5 from J, leaving 11 bases between them. CDR1 and CDR2 (germline): SGHTA, FQGNSA. The CDR3 length is 14 residues. The CDR3: CASSLGTGPETQYF. CDR3 nucleotide sequence: TGTGCCAGCAGCTTAGGGACTGGCCCGGAGACCCAGTACTTC.

This clonotype was observed a few times. The CDR3 loop is CSARDRLRGQETQYF. As DNA, the CDR3 is TGCAGTGCTAGAGATCGGCTGCGGGGACAAGAGACCCAGTACTTC. This sequence joins TRBV20-1 and TRBJ2-5; D is possibly TRBD2 (6 bases). CDR1 is DFQATT and CDR2 is SNEGSKA in the germline V gene (reference sequence). This CDR3 has 15 amino acids. The V end was cut by 0 bases, the J end by 2 bases, with 13 bases between.

This clonotype was picked up one time. J is TRBJ2-1 and V is TRBV9; either TRBD1 or TRBD2 may supply D (5 bases each). The V end was cut by 9 bases, the J end by 9 bases, with 13 bases between. There are 11 residues in the CDR3. Germline CDR1 SGDLS, CDR2 YYNGEE. The CDR3 DNA reads as TGTGCCACAAAAGCAGGGAGTGAGCAGTTCTTC. Translated: CATKAGSEQFF.

The V call is TRBV4-1, the J call TRBJ2-5; 8 bases map to TRBD2. This CDR3 contains 16 residues. CDR1 and CDR2 (germline): MGHRA, YSYEKL. The V gene end was trimmed by 0 bases and the J gene end by 5 bases; junction bases not matched to a gene: 8. The CDR3 DNA reads TGCGCCAGCAGCCAAGATCCAGCGGGAGTACGGGAGACCCAGTACTTC. This sequence encodes CASSQDPAGVRETQYF.

V is TRBV28 and J is TRBJ2-5, with 12 bases identical to TRBD2. The CDR3 runs to 16 residues. V dropped 6 bases and J dropped 3; count of bases not matched to a gene: 8. The germline V gene encodes CDR1 MDHEN and CDR2 SYDVKM. The CDR3 spells CASRLAGLAGKETQYF. The DNA of the CDR3 is TGTGCCAGCAGATTGGCCGGACTAGCGGGGAAAGAGACCCAGTACTTC.

J is TRBJ2-1 and V is TRBV19; TRBD2 matches at 12 bases. The CDR3 has 15 amino acids. CDR1 LNHDA and CDR2 SQIVND come from the germline V gene (reference sequence). Trimming cost V 3 bases and J 6 bases; bases outside gene matches: 3. CDR3 loop: CASSIGTSGSNEQFF. The CDR3 DNA is TGTGCCAGTAGTATTGGGACTAGCGGGTCCAATGAGCAGTTCTTC.

The sample holds a few counts of this clonotype. The rearrangement uses TRBV19 and TRBJ2-7; D remains ambiguous. CDR1 is LNHDA, CDR2 SQIVND, per germline (reference sequence). The CDR3 contains 15 residues. Deletions cut 6 bases from V and 3 bases from J, with 18 bases between. DNA for the CDR3: TGTGCCAGTAGGGGAAGAATACAACCGAACTACGAGCAGTACTTC. It yields the protein CASRGRIQPNYEQYF. The full variable domain, completed using reference TRBV19 and TRBJ2-7, is DGGITQSPKYLFRKEGQNVTLSCEQNLNHDAMYWYRQDPGQGLRLIYYSQIVNDFQKGDIAEGYSVSREKKESFPLTVTSAQKNPTAFYLCASRGRIQPNYEQYFGPGTRLTVT.

This clonotype was seen repeatedly, ten times or more. The chain employs TRBV7-9 and TRBJ2-1; D might be TRBD1 (6 bases). The germline V gene encodes CDR1 SEHNR and CDR2 FQNEAQ (reference sequence). The CDR3 contains 16 residues. The V end was cut by 3 bases, the J end by 7 bases, with 19 bases between. This CDR3 is CASSFLRGRGGNEQFF. For the CDR3, the DNA is TGTGCCAGCAGCTTCCTCCGAGGGAGAGGGGGAAATGAGCAGTTCTTC.

This chain joins TRBV27 and TRBJ2-1; D tentatively fits TRBD1 or TRBD2 (5 bases each). This CDR3 is built from 14 residues. Per the germline V gene, CDR1 is MNHEY and CDR2 is SMNVEV (reference sequence). The V gene lost 6 bases and the J gene lost 4 bases, with 13 bases spanning the gap. CDR3 DNA: TGTGCCAGCAGCAAACCCGGGGCGTACAATGAGCAGTTCTTC. Amino acids: CASSKPGAYNEQFF.

At least ten counts were recorded for this clonotype. The gene calls are TRBV7-2 and TRBJ1-2; D unclear. Germline loops: CDR1 SGHTA, CDR2 FQGNSA. This CDR3 has 12 residues. Trimming took off 6 bases at V and 2 bases at J, with 7 bases between the two ends. CDR3 protein: CASSLWNYGYTF. Here the CDR3 DNA reads TGTGCCAGCAGTCTTTGGAACTATGGCTACACCTTC. Looking up the rest from reference TRBV7-2 and TRBJ1-2 gives the full variable domain: GAGVSQSPSNKVTEKGKDVELRCDPISGHTALYWYRQSLGQGLEFLIYFQGNSAPDKSGLPSDRFSAERTGGSVSTLTIQRTQQEDSAVYLCASSLWNYGYTFGSGTRLTVV.

The V call is TRBV19, the J call TRBJ2-1; maybe TRBD1 (6 bases). The CDR3 sequence is 12 residues long. Germline-derived CDR1 and CDR2 are LNHDA and SQIVND (reference sequence). V was clipped by 3 bases and J by 9 bases, with 9 bases between them. The CDR3 reads CASSIGTPEQFF. In nucleotides, the CDR3 is TGTGCCAGTAGTATCGGGACACCTGAGCAGTTCTTC. Full variable domain (missing parts from reference TRBV19 and TRBJ2-1): DGGITQSPKYLFRKEGQNVTLSCEQNLNHDAMYWYRQDPGQGLRLIYYSQIVNDFQKGDIAEGYSVSREKKESFPLTVTSAQKNPTAFYLCASSIGTPEQFFGPGTRLTVL.

The genes are TRBV20-1 and TRBJ1-4, with D hard to call. This CDR3 is built from 14 residues. Germline V lookup: CDR1 DFQATT, CDR2 SNEGSKA (reference sequence). The V gene lost 6 bases and the J gene lost 7 bases, with 18 bases spanning the gap. CDR3 sequence (DNA): TGCAGTGCGGCCCTTGGTAAGGGAGGTGAAAAACTGTTTTTT. The encoded protein is CSAALGKGGEKLFF.

The chain employs TRBV28 and TRBJ1-1; TRBD1 matches at 7 bases. This CDR3 is built from 16 residues. J gave up 5 bases and V 1 base, and 10 bases lay outside the gene matches. CDR1 is MDHEN, CDR2 SYDVKM, per germline. CDR3 region: CASSLSSQGGATEAFF. Written as DNA, the CDR3 is TGTGCCAGCAGTTTATCTAGTCAAGGGGGCGCGACTGAAGCTTTCTTT.

The table lists this clonotype with a few counts. The V call is TRBV18, the J call TRBJ1-1, with a tentative D call TRBD1 (5 bases). The CDR3 sequence is 13 residues long. The V and J ends lost 5 bases and 7 bases respectively, with 14 bases between them. CDR1 and CDR2 from the germline V gene are KGHSH and LQKENI. CDR3 nucleotides: TGTGCCAGCTCAACCGGGGCAGGGAATGAAGCTTTCTTT. As protein: CASSTGAGNEAFF. Variable domain in full (rest from reference TRBV18 and TRBJ1-1): NAGVMQNPRHLVRRRGQEARLRCSPMKGHSHVYWYRQLPEEGLKFMVYLQKENIIDESGMPKERFSAEFPKEGPSILRIQQVVRGDSAAYFCASSTGAGNEAFFGQGTRLTVV.

The CDR3 DNA is TGTGCCAGTAACTCTGGGGCCAACGTCCTGACTTTC. It encodes CASNSGANVLTF. The rearrangement joins TRBV6-6 to TRBJ2-6; D is undetermined. Germline CDR1 reads MNHNY; CDR2 reads SVGAGI (reference sequence). The ends were cut back, 9 bases at V and 0 bases at J, with 3 bases in the middle. The CDR3 sequence is 12 residues long.

The V gene is TRBV2, the J gene TRBJ1-1; D remains ambiguous. The germline gives CDR1 SNHLY, CDR2 FYNNEI. Trimming removed 6 bases at V and 5 bases at J, with 16 bases between. The CDR3 is 14 residues long. CDR3 in amino acids: CASRGSVYGTEAFF. The CDR3 nucleotides read TGTGCCAGCAGGGGATCAGTCTATGGGACTGAAGCTTTCTTT.

The V and J genes are TRBV5-4 and TRBJ2-1; possibly TRBD2 for D (5 bases). Germline V gene lookup returns CDR1 SGHNT and CDR2 YYREEE (reference sequence). The CDR3 totals 16 residues. Trimming cost V 2 bases and J 5 bases, with 17 bases left between them. The CDR3 region is CASSFGLTARHNEQFF. CDR3 coding DNA: TGTGCCAGCAGCTTCGGACTTACCGCTCGCCACAATGAGCAGTTCTTC.

The J gene is TRBJ2-5, the V gene TRBV5-6; D ambiguous. Germline values: CDR1 SGHDT, CDR2 YYEEEE. CDR3 size: 15 residues. Between the trimmed V and J ends, which lost 0 bases and 4 bases, there was a span of 13 bases. The CDR3 is CASSLAEIGAETQYF. For the CDR3, the DNA is TGTGCCAGCAGCTTGGCCGAGATCGGTGCAGAGACCCAGTACTTC. Looking up the rest from reference TRBV5-6 and TRBJ2-5 gives the full variable domain: DAGVTQSPTHLIKTRGQQVTLRCSPKSGHDTVSWYQQALGQGPQFIFQYYEEEERQRGNFPDRFSGHQFPNYSSELNVNALLLGDSALYLCASSLAEIGAETQYFGPGTRLLVL.